What follows are 15 T cell receptor beta chains derived from one specimen sequenced in a study of blood T cell repertoires in COVID-19. Method: immunoSEQ multiplex PCR; TCRdb's copy keeps in-frame clones and lacks some. The sample lists roughly 90,000 clones, about 85% occurring once. The sequenced sample was peripheral blood. The receptors stem from a man aged 80 or over with acute or convalescent COVID-19.

This clone was seen a single time. V and J are TRBV24-1 and TRBJ1-1; 9 bases line up with TRBD1. CDR1 KGHDR and CDR2 SFDVKD come from the germline V gene. Trimming at V came to 6 bases and at J to 4 bases, leaving 2 bases not matched to a gene. The CDR3 has 13 amino acids. The CDR3 is CATSTDRGTEAFF. For the CDR3, the DNA is TGTGCCACCAGTACGGACAGGGGCACTGAAGCTTTCTTT.

The chain carries TRBV7-2 and TRBJ2-3; 7 nucleotides agree with TRBD1. Per the germline V gene, CDR1 is SGHTA and CDR2 is FQGNSA. Losses at the gene ends were 4 bases for V and 2 bases for J; bases not matched to a gene: 12. CDR3 length: 17 amino acids. The DNA of the CDR3 is TGTGCCAGCAGCTCGGAGATTCGGGACAGTTTCACAGATACGCAGTATTTT. Translation: CASSSEIRDSFTDTQYF.

The V gene is TRBV5-1, the J gene TRBJ2-1, with 12 bases aligning to TRBD2. The V segment lost 4 bases and the J segment 10 bases; nucleotides outside the gene matches: 9. From germline, CDR1 is SGHRS and CDR2 YFSETQ. CDR3 length equals 15 residues. The CDR3 DNA reads TGCGCCAGCAGCGGGTCTAGCGGGAGGGCCGCCGAGCAGTTCTTC. Amino acids: CASSGSSGRAAEQFF.

The chain links TRBV7-3 to TRBJ1-1; D remains ambiguous. Trimming took 5 bases from V and 1 from J, leaving 11 bases between them. Germline lookup yields CDR1 SGHTA and CDR2 FQGTGA. The CDR3 is 14 residues long. The CDR3, as DNA: TGTGCCAGCAGCCCGACTCGGGGGAACACTGAAGCTTTCTTT. This codes for CASSPTRGNTEAFF.

The gene calls are TRBV14 and TRBJ2-7; D is unresolved. V gave up 4 bases and J gave up 2 bases, with 9 bases separating them. The CDR3 loop spans 13 amino acids. The germline V gene has CDR1 SGHDN and CDR2 FVKESK. The CDR3 sequence: CASSRAVTYEQYF. The DNA of the CDR3 is TGTGCCAGCAGCCGTGCAGTCACCTACGAGCAGTACTTC. The full variable domain, with the rest looked up from reference TRBV14 and TRBJ2-7, is EAGVTQFPSHSVIEKGQTVTLRCDPISGHDNLYWYRRVMGKEIKFLLHFVKESKQDESGMPNNRFLAERTGGTYSTLKVQPAELEDSGVYFCASSRAVTYEQYFGPGTRLTVT.

This clone occurred once. V and J are TRBV3-1 (or the pseudogene TRBV3-2) and TRBJ1-3; no clear D gene. CDR3 size: 13 residues. The germline V gene has CDR1 LGHDT and CDR2 YNNKEL (reference sequence). With 6 bases removed from V and 0 bases from J, the gap between germline ends came to 6 bases. CDR3 region: CASSHGSGNTIYF. CDR3 nucleotide sequence: TGTGCCAGCAGTCACGGCTCTGGAAACACCATATATTTT.

The rearrangement uses TRBV10-3 and TRBJ1-5, with 7 bases identical to TRBD1. Trimming took 0 bases from V and 1 from J; bases not matched to a gene: 3. The germline gives CDR1 ENHRY, CDR2 SYGVKD. The CDR3 runs 16 residues. CDR3 DNA: TGTGCCATCAGTGAGTCGATACAGGGGAGCAATCAGCCCCAGCATTTT. This codes for CAISESIQGSNQPQHF.

The chain has TRBV6-5 and TRBJ1-1; possible D gene TRBD1, 5 bases. The V gene lost 10 bases and the J gene lost 7 bases, with 13 bases spanning the gap. CDR1 is MNHEY, CDR2 SVGAGI, per germline. The CDR3 runs 11 residues. The CDR3 protein is CATQGLGEAFF. For the CDR3, the DNA is TGTGCCACCCAGGGTTTGGGTGAAGCTTTCTTT.

V gene TRBV19 combines with J gene TRBJ1-1, with D unresolved. Trimming left V 7 bases short and J 4 bases short, with 16 bases between. The germline V gene encodes CDR1 LNHDA and CDR2 SQIVND (reference sequence). The CDR3 consists of 14 residues. The CDR3 DNA reads as TGTGCCAGTACCCGTTCCCTTGGCAGCACTGAAGCTTTCTTT. It specifies CASTRSLGSTEAFF.

The rearrangement joins TRBV15 to TRBJ1-2, with 7 bases that match TRBD1. V was clipped by 3 bases and J by 8 bases; unmatched bases: 9. From germline, CDR1 is LNHNV and CDR2 YYDKDF (reference sequence). The CDR3 totals 14 residues. The chain's CDR3 is CATSRGETGWGYTF. Here the CDR3 DNA reads TGTGCCACCAGCAGGGGTGAGACAGGGTGGGGCTACACCTTC.

The V call is TRBV15, the J call TRBJ2-6; TRBD1 might be the D (6 bases). The CDR3 runs to 15 residues. V was pared by 4 bases and J by 2 bases, with 9 bases between. Germline V CDR1 and CDR2: LNHNV, YYDKDF (reference sequence). Here the CDR3 reads CATSIGTTGANVLTF. The CDR3 DNA reads as TGTGCCACCAGCATAGGGACAACTGGGGCCAACGTCCTGACTTTC.

The chain uses TRBV7-9 and TRBJ1-6; no definite D call. The CDR3 length is 17 residues. Germline V gene data show CDR1 as SEHNR and CDR2 as FQNEAQ (reference sequence). V was pared by 1 base and J by 0 bases, with 10 bases between. Here the CDR3 reads CASSLDGGLSYNSPLHF. CDR3 nucleotide sequence: TGTGCCAGCAGCTTAGATGGAGGGCTCTCCTATAATTCACCCCTCCACTTT. The whole variable domain, filled in from reference TRBV7-9 and TRBJ1-6, reads DTGVSQNPRHKITKRGQNVTFRCDPISEHNRLYWYRQTLGQGPEFLTYFQNEAQLEKSRLLSDRFSAERPKGSFSTLEIQRTEQGDSAMYLCASSLDGGLSYNSPLHFGNGTRLTVT.

V is TRBV7-2 and J is TRBJ1-2; D unclear. This CDR3 region has 14 residues. Germline-derived CDR1 and CDR2 are SGHTA and FQGNSA. V was cut by 2 bases and J by 8 bases, with 15 bases left in between. The chain's CDR3 is CASSLRAESRGYTF. In DNA, the CDR3 is TGTGCCAGCAGCTTAAGAGCCGAATCGCGCGGCTACACCTTC.

This clone was detected many times. This chain joins TRBV30 and TRBJ1-5; 9 nucleotides line up with TRBD1. The CDR3 loop spans 13 amino acids. Unmatched junction bases numbered 2, after V lost 3 bases and J lost 5 bases. Germline loops: CDR1 GTSNPN, CDR2 SVGIG (reference sequence). The CDR3 loop reads CAWSDRGDQPQHF. In DNA form, the CDR3 reads TGTGCCTGGAGCGACAGGGGGGATCAGCCCCAGCATTTT.

For the CDR3, the DNA is TGTGCCAGCAGTTTTCAGGGCCGTCAGTACTTC. It is translated as CASSFQGRQYF. The chain employs TRBV28 and TRBJ2-5; tentative D call: TRBD1 (5 bases). CDR3 length: 11 residues. The V gene's germline CDR1 is MDHEN and CDR2 SYDVKM. V gave up 3 bases and J gave up 11 bases, with 10 bases separating them.